This entry is about one T cell receptor (beta chain). The antigen is undetermined. It was with 60 Vbeta and 13 Jbeta primers that the PCR ran. Profiling relied on immunoSEQ multiplex PCR, and the TCRdb table lists in-frame clones only, not all of them. The sample records about 150,000 clones, approximately 80% being singletons. This sample is part of a study of cytomegalovirus exposure and HLA in healthy donors. Overall study context: Earlier, roughly 120 million unique TCR beta sequences were recovered from roughly 200 million T cells by an analysis.

Trimming pared 1 base from V and 7 bases from J, leaving 17 bases between. The length of the CDR3 is 15 residues. CDR1 and CDR2 (germline): LGHNA, YSLEER. Study-wide results and caveats: Donors belonging to an Asian-associated ancestry cluster reportedly showed fewer N-insertions in productive TCRs than the roughly 670-donor mean, according to what a later analysis found. About 87% or about 30% of the time was how often most TCR beta V segments were productive, according to an earlier analysis. Cytomegalovirus association was assigned to about 150 TCR beta chains.

The sequence derives from a male donor in good health and CMV-seropositive. The sample comprised PBMCs. This chain connects TRBV4-3 to TRBJ2-7, with D possibly being TRBD2 (6 bases). CDR3 DNA sequence: TGCGCCAGCAGCCAAGGAGCGGGTACAACTACGGAGCAGTACTTC. It codes for CASSQGAGTTTEQYF.